Listed here is a single TCR beta chain. The sample carries other DNA sequences with the same CDR3. The sample belongs to a study of cytomegalovirus exposure and HLA in healthy donors. The PCR ran on 60 Vbeta and 13 Jbeta primers. TCRdb keeps only in-frame clones here, not all; method: immunoSEQ multiplex PCR. Of about 77,000 clones detected, over 65% appear once; the ten largest clones hold almost 4.5%. Trimming shortened V by 6 bases and J by 3 bases, and 12 bases separated the two germline ends. Germline V gene data show CDR1 as MNHEY and CDR2 as SMNVEV (reference sequence). This CDR3 comprises 13 residues.

The sequence was obtained from a man between 35 and 55 years old in good health and CMV-seronegative. The chain uses TRBV27 and TRBJ2-7; D gene uncertain. Specimen: PBMCs. CDR3 DNA sequence: TGTGCCAGCAGCCTGGAGCAGAACTACGAGCAGTACTTC. Translated: CASSLEQNYEQYF.